This passage covers 10 T cell receptor beta chains from one sample sequenced in a study of blood T cell repertoires in COVID-19. Libraries were prepared by immunoSEQ multiplex PCR; TCRdb keeps only in-frame clonotypes and omits some of them. The repertoire holds 26,000 or so clones, with around 66% as singletons. Sequencing used peripheral blood. The receptors originated from a man aged 55 to 70 with active or convalescent COVID-19.

This clone has a handful of counts. This rearrangement joins TRBV10-3 to TRBJ1-1, with TRBD1 as a possible D gene (5 bases). Trimming removed 3 bases from V and 2 bases from J, with 16 bases in between. Germline CDR1 and CDR2: ENHRY and SYGVKD. The CDR3 extends over 16 amino acids. The CDR3 coding sequence is TGTGCCATCAGTGAAAGATGGGGCAGGCATAACACTGAAGCTTTCTTT. As protein: CAISERWGRHNTEAFF.

The chain employs TRBV6-5 and TRBJ1-6; 8 nucleotides agree with TRBD1. Germline V lookup: CDR1 MNHEY, CDR2 SVGAGI. Losses at the gene ends were 10 bases for V and 5 bases for J; bases not matched to a gene: 10. The CDR3 covers 15 residues. The CDR3 sequence is CAIPTGDRHNSPLHF. As DNA, the CDR3 is TGTGCCATCCCTACGGGGGACAGGCATAATTCACCCCTCCACTTT.

The chain has TRBV9 and TRBJ2-1, with D maybe TRBD2 (6 bases). The CDR3 extends over 14 amino acids. V dropped 3 bases and J dropped 8 bases, with 15 bases sitting between them. Germline V gene lookup returns CDR1 SGDLS and CDR2 YYNGEE. In nucleotides, the CDR3 is TGTGCCAGCAGCGCCAACCTGTGGGGGGATGAGCAGTTCTTC. Translating gives CASSANLWGDEQFF.

The V and J genes are TRBV5-6 and TRBJ2-2, with 8 nucleotides matching TRBD1. This CDR3 spans 14 amino acids. The V gene end was trimmed by 4 bases and the J gene end by 9 bases; junction bases not matched to a gene: 8. Germline CDR1 is SGHDT and CDR2 is YYEEEE. The CDR3 DNA sequence: TGTGCCAGCAGCCCCAGGGGGCCCGGCAGGGAGCTGTTTTTT. As protein: CASSPRGPGRELFF.

This clone was counted a single time. This sequence joins TRBV9 and TRBJ1-2; TRBD1 matches at 7 bases. Germline V gene sequence: CDR1 SGDLS, CDR2 YYNGEE. This CDR3 contains 14 residues. Trimming removed 5 bases from V and 4 bases from J; junction bases left unmatched: 8. The CDR3 DNA reads as TGTGCCAGCAGTACAGGACAGGCGATCTATGGCTACACCTTC. This encodes CASSTGQAIYGYTF.

The chain employs TRBV2 and TRBJ1-1; 12 nucleotides agree with TRBD1. The CDR3 loop spans 14 amino acids. V was clipped by 6 bases and J by 7 bases; unmatched bases: 6. Per the germline V gene, CDR1 is SNHLY and CDR2 is FYNNEI. The CDR3 here is CASRKGQGAFEAFF. In DNA, the CDR3 is TGTGCCAGCAGAAAGGGACAGGGGGCGTTTGAAGCTTTCTTT.

V is TRBV6-4 and J is TRBJ2-3, with no clear D. The V gene lost 5 bases and the J gene lost 0 bases, with 9 bases spanning the gap. The germline CDR1 and CDR2 sequences are MRHNA and SNTAGT. CDR3 size: 14 residues. The CDR3 sequence: CASSRELSTDTQYF. Written as DNA, the CDR3 is TGTGCCAGCAGTCGAGAACTTAGCACAGATACGCAGTATTTT.

The chain uses TRBV5-1 and TRBJ1-6; D gene unclear. CDR3 size: 15 residues. V lost 0 bases and J 2 bases, leaving 6 bases between the germline ends. Germline V gene sequence: CDR1 SGHRS, CDR2 YFSETQ. The CDR3, as DNA: TGCGCCAGCAGCTTGGCCGGAGCCTATAATTCACCCCTCCACTTT. This encodes CASSLAGAYNSPLHF.

The chain employs TRBV5-1 and TRBJ2-1, with a possible D match to TRBD1 (5 bases). The V gene's germline CDR1 is SGHRS and CDR2 YFSETQ. V was cut by 0 bases and J by 5 bases, with 9 bases left in between. This CDR3 is built from 14 residues. The CDR3 coding sequence is TGCGCCAGCAGCTTGGGGGGCCCCCACAATGAGCAGTTCTTC. Its translation: CASSLGGPHNEQFF.

V is TRBV19 and J is TRBJ1-2, with D perhaps matching TRBD1 (5 bases). V lost 4 bases and J 5 bases, leaving 11 bases between the germline ends. CDR1 is LNHDA, CDR2 SQIVND, per germline (reference sequence). This CDR3 is built from 13 residues. Written as DNA, the CDR3 is TGTGCCAGTAGTACCGACAGAATTTATGGCTACACCTTC. Translated, it gives CASSTDRIYGYTF.